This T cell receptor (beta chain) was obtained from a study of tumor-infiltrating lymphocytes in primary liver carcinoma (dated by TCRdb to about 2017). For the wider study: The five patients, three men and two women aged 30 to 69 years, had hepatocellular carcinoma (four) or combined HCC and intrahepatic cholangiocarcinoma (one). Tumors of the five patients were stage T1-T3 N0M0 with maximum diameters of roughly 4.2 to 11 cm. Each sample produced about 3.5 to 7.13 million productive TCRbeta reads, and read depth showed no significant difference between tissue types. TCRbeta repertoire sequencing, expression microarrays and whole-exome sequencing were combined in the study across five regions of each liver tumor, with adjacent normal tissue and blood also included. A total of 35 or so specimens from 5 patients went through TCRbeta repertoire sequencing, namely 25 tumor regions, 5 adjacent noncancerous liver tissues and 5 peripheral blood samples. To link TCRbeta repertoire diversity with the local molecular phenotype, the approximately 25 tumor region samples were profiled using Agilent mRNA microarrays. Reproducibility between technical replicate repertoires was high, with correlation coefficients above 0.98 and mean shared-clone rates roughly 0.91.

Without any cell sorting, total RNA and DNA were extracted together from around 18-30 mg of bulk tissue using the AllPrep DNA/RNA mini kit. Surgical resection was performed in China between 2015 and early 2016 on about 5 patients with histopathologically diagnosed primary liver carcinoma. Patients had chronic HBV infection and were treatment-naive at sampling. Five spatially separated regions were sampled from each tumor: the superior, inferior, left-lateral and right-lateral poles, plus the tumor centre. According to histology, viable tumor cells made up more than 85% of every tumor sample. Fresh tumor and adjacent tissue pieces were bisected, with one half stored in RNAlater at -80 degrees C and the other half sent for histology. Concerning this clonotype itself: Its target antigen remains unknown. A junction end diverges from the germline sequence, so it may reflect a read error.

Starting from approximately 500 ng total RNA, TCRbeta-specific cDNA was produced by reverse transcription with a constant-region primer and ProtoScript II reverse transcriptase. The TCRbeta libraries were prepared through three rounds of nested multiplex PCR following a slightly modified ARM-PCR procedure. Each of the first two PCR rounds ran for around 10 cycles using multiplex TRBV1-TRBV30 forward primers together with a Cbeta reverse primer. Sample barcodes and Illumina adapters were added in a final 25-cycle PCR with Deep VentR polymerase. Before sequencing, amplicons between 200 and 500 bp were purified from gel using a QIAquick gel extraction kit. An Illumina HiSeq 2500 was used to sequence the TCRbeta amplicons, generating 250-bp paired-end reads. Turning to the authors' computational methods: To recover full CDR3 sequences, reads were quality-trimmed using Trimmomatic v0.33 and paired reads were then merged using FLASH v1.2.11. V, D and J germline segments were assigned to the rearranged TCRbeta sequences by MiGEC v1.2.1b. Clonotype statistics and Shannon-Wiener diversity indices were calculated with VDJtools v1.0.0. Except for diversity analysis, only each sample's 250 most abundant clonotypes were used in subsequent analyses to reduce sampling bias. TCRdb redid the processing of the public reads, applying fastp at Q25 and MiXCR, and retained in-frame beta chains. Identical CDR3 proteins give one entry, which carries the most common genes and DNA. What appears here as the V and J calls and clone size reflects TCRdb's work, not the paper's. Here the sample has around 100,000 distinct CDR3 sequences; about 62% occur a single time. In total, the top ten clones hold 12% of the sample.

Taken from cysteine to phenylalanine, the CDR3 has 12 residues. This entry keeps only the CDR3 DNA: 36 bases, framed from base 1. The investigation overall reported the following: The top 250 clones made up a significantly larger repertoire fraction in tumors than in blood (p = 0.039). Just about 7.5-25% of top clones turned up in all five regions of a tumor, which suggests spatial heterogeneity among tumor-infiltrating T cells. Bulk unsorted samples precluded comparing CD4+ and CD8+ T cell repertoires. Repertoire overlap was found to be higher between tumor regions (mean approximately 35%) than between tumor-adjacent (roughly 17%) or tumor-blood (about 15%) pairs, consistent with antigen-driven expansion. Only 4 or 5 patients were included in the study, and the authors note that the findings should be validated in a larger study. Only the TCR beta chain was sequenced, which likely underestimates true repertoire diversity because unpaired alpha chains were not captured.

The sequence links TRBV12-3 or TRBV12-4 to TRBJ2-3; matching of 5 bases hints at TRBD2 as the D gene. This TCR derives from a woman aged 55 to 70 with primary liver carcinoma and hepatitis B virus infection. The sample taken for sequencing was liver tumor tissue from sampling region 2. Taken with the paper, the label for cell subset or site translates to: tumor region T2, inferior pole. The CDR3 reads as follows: CTSRIHPGETAF. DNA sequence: TGTACCAGCAGAATACACCCCGGGGAGACGGCGTTT.